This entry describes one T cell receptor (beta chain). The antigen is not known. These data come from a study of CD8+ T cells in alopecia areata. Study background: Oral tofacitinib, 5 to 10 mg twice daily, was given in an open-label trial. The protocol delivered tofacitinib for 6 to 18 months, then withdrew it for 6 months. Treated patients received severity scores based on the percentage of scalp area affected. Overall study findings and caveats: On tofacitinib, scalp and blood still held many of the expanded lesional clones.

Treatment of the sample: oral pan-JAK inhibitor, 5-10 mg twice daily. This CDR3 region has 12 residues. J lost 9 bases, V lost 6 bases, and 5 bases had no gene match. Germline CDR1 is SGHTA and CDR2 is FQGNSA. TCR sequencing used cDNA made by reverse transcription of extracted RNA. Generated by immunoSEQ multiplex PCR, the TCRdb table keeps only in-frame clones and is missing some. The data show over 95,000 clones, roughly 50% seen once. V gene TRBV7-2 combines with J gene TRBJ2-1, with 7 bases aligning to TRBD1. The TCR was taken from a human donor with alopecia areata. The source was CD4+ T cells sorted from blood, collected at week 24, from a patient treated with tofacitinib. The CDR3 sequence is CASRGQELEQFF. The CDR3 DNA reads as TGTGCCAGCAGAGGACAGGAGCTTGAGCAGTTCTTC.